The rows below give T cell receptor beta chains drawn from one sample of a study of CD8+ T cells in alopecia areata. Sequencing was performed with immunoSEQ multiplex PCR; in TCRdb, only in-frame clones are kept and a portion is missing. The sample contains 150,000 to 200,000 clones, around 64% of which appear only once. This material consisted of CD8+ T cells sorted from blood, taken at week 0. These receptors all come from a human donor with alopecia areata. Each CDR3 is given with its conserved first and last residue. The D gene is left open where the match is weak. Clone size is shown for a subset of rows, as once, few, many or a class of expanded clone.

D gene,clone size,V gene,J gene,CDR3 DNA,CDR3 protein
TRBD2,few,TRBV29-1,TRBJ2-1,TGCAGCGTCACTACCGGGACTAGCTACAATGAGCAGTTCTTC,CSVTTGTSYNEQFF
TRBD1,.,TRBV5-1,TRBJ2-5,TGCGCCAGCAGCTTCTGGACAGGGCAAGAGACCCAGTACTTC,CASSFWTGQETQYF
TRBD1,once,TRBV9,TRBJ2-3,TGTGCCAGCAGCATCCGGGACAGGGGGGCAGATACGCAGTATTTT,CASSIRDRGADTQYF
.,.,TRBV13,TRBJ1-1,TGTGCCAGCAGCTTACCGAACACTGAAGCTTTCTTT,CASSLPNTEAFF
.,.,TRBV9,TRBJ2-2,TGTGCCAGCAGCGGAAAATCAGCAACCCGGGAGCTGTTTTTT,CASSGKSATRELFF
.,few,TRBV2,TRBJ2-1,TGTGCCAGTCTAGGCGGGAATGAGCAGTTCTTC,CASLGGNEQFF
TRBD2,.,TRBV4-1,TRBJ2-3,TGCGCCAGCAGCCTAGCGGGGCCAGTTGGGGATACGCAGTATTTT,CASSLAGPVGDTQYF
.,.,TRBV6-5,TRBJ1-1,TGTGCCAGCAGTTACCCCCCTGGGCCCCTGAACACTGAAGCTTTCTTT,CASSYPPGPLNTEAFF
.,.,TRBV7-9,TRBJ2-4,TGTGCCAGCAGCTGGGGGGGCAGCCGGGACATTCAGTACTTC,CASSWGGSRDIQYF
TRBD2,.,TRBV6-5,TRBJ2-5,TGTGCCAGCAGTTCTTTGACTAGCGGAGAGACCCAGTACTTC,CASSSLTSGETQYF
.,few,TRBV7-9,TRBJ1-2,TGTGCCAGCAGCTTAGGTGGAGATGGCTACACCTTC,CASSLGGDGYTF
TRBD1,few,TRBV29-1,TRBJ2-3,TGCAGCGTAGCCGAGGACAGGGGTGTGTATTGGGACACAGATACGCAGTATTTT,CSVAEDRGVYWDTDTQYF
TRBD2,.,TRBV7-8,TRBJ2-7,TGTGCCAGCAGCCTCGGGGGGGGGTCCTACGAGCAGTACTTC,CASSLGGGSYEQYF
.,.,TRBV11-2,TRBJ2-7,TGTGCCAGCAGCTTGAACCTGGACAGAGAATACGAGCAGTACTTC,CASSLNLDREYEQYF
.,.,TRBV29-1,TRBJ2-1,TGCAGCGTTGAAGGGGGCTACAATGAGCAGTTCTTC,CSVEGGYNEQFF
.,.,TRBV7-2,TRBJ1-6,TGTGCCAGCAGCTTACCCCTCTATAATTCACCCCTCCACTTT,CASSLPLYNSPLHF
.,once,TRBV19,TRBJ1-1,TGTGCCATATCCAGGGGATGGAGTGAAGCTTTCTTT,CAISRGWSEAFF
.,.,TRBV27,TRBJ1-5,TGTGCCAGCAGTCGAGCCGAGCATTTT,CASSRAEHF
.,few,TRBV13,TRBJ1-1,TGTGCCAGCAGCCAGTTCGGGGACACTGAAGCTTTCTTT,CASSQFGDTEAFF
TRBD2,.,TRBV9,TRBJ2-5,TGTGCCAGCAGCGGATCTGGGGCTAGCGGGGGATACCCTCAAGAGACCCAGTACTTC,CASSGSGASGGYPQETQYF
.,.,TRBV7-9,TRBJ2-5,TGTGCCAGCAGCCCTGTACGGCTAGAGTCTCGGGAGACCCAGTACTTC,CASSPVRLESRETQYF
.,.,TRBV12-5,TRBJ1-1,TGTGCTAGTGGTTTGGTCCCAGAGGGTGGCACTGAAGCTTTCTTT,CASGLVPEGGTEAFF
TRBD2,.,TRBV30,TRBJ2-7,TGTGCCTCCGAGCGTCGGGGGGAACGTGCGCCCTACGAGCAGTACTTC,CASERRGERAPYEQYF
TRBD1,.,TRBV2,TRBJ1-2,TGTGCCAGCACCCGAGCGGACAGGGTGGGGAACTATGGCTACACCTTC,CASTRADRVGNYGYTF
.,.,TRBV28,TRBJ2-7,TGTGCCAGCAGTGCCGCGGGTGACCCCTCCTACGAGCAGTACTTC,CASSAAGDPSYEQYF
.,.,TRBV14,TRBJ2-3,TGTGCCAGCAGCCAAGAAGTGGCAGATACGCAGTATTTT,CASSQEVADTQYF
.,.,TRBV9,TRBJ1-2,TGTGCCAGCAGCGTTGGAGATGGGGCTGGCTACACCTTC,CASSVGDGAGYTF
TRBD2,.,TRBV5-1,TRBJ2-2,TGCGCCAGTGGCGGGGGACTAGCACCAACCGGGGAGCTGTTTTTT,CASGGGLAPTGELFF
.,.,TRBV12-5,TRBJ1-2,TGTGCTAGTGGTTTGGCCCCCAGGGCTGGCTACACCTTC,CASGLAPRAGYTF
.,.,TRBV6-6,TRBJ1-1,TGTGCCAGCAGTTACTCTGGAGGGAACACTGAAGCTTTCTTT,CASSYSGGNTEAFF